The rows below give T cell receptor beta chains drawn from one sample of a study of blood T cell repertoires in COVID-19. Sequencing was performed with immunoSEQ multiplex PCR; in TCRdb, only in-frame clones are kept and a portion is missing. Here the sample spans about 240,000 clones, about 80% being singletons. Sequenced sample: PBMCs or T cells enriched from blood (not recorded which). The receptors stem from a woman aged 35 to 49 who had been exposed to COVID-19. Both conserved end residues are part of each CDR3. Each record gives: D gene, clone size, V gene, J gene, CDR3 DNA, CDR3 protein. The D gene is left open where the match is weak. Only part of the rows carry a size: once, few, many, or a class if the clone is expanded.

d_call: .; clone_size: .; v_call: TRBV30; j_call: TRBJ1-5; cdr3_nt: TGTGCCTGGAGTGTAAGAGGCAATCAGCCCCAGCATTTT; cdr3_aa: CAWSVRGNQPQHF
d_call: TRBD1; clone_size: .; v_call: TRBV28; j_call: TRBJ1-1; cdr3_nt: TGTGCCAGCATCCATTCGCCGGGACAGGTCCACAACACTGAAGCTTTCTTT; cdr3_aa: CASIHSPGQVHNTEAFF
d_call: .; clone_size: .; v_call: TRBV3-1/TRBV3-2; j_call: TRBJ1-2; cdr3_nt: TGTGCCAGCAGCCATACGGATGGCTACACCTTC; cdr3_aa: CASSHTDGYTF
d_call: .; clone_size: .; v_call: TRBV7-2; j_call: TRBJ1-6; cdr3_nt: TGTGCCAGCAGCTTGATTGAACTCGGTTCACCCCTCCACTTT; cdr3_aa: CASSLIELGSPLHF
d_call: TRBD1; clone_size: .; v_call: TRBV28; j_call: TRBJ1-1; cdr3_nt: TGTGCCAGCAGCCAGGGACAGTCAAAAGCTTTCTTT; cdr3_aa: CASSQGQSKAFF
d_call: TRBD1; clone_size: .; v_call: TRBV28; j_call: TRBJ1-1; cdr3_nt: TGTGCCAGCAGTTACGGTTACAGGGGCCAGAACACTGAAGCTTTCTTT; cdr3_aa: CASSYGYRGQNTEAFF
d_call: TRBD1; clone_size: .; v_call: TRBV5-4; j_call: TRBJ1-4; cdr3_nt: TGTGCCAGCAGCTTGGGACAGGGGTTTGATGAAAAACTGTTTTTT; cdr3_aa: CASSLGQGFDEKLFF
d_call: .; clone_size: .; v_call: TRBV6-5; j_call: TRBJ1-1; cdr3_nt: TGTGCCAGCACCCCACTAGGCGGGTTCACTGAAGCTTTCTTT; cdr3_aa: CASTPLGGFTEAFF
d_call: TRBD1; clone_size: .; v_call: TRBV7-9; j_call: TRBJ2-4; cdr3_nt: TGTGCCAGCAGCCTGGGACAGGGAGGGGACAAAAACATTCAGTACTTC; cdr3_aa: CASSLGQGGDKNIQYF
d_call: .; clone_size: .; v_call: TRBV7-9; j_call: TRBJ2-7; cdr3_nt: TGTGCCAGCAGAGAGGACACAGTAACCTCCGAGCAGTACTTC; cdr3_aa: CASREDTVTSEQYF
d_call: .; clone_size: .; v_call: TRBV5-1; j_call: TRBJ1-2; cdr3_nt: TGCGCCAGCAGCTTGGCCGGGGATGGCTACACCTTC; cdr3_aa: CASSLAGDGYTF
d_call: .; clone_size: .; v_call: TRBV7-9; j_call: TRBJ2-7; cdr3_nt: TGTGCCAGCAGCTTGGAGGCAGACTTTACCTACGAGCAGTACTTC; cdr3_aa: CASSLEADFTYEQYF
d_call: .; clone_size: few; v_call: TRBV28; j_call: TRBJ1-6; cdr3_nt: TGTGCCAGCAGGACTGGGGCAGCGAATTCGCTAGGGGAACCCCTCCACTTT; cdr3_aa: CASRTGAANSLGEPLHF
d_call: TRBD1; clone_size: .; v_call: TRBV3-1/TRBV3-2; j_call: TRBJ1-5; cdr3_nt: TGTGCCAGCAGCGTACAGGGGAGTAATCAGCCCCAGCATTTT; cdr3_aa: CASSVQGSNQPQHF
d_call: TRBD1; clone_size: .; v_call: TRBV19; j_call: TRBJ1-2; cdr3_nt: TGTGCCAATATGGACAGGGACCCTCGTTACTATGGCTACACCTTC; cdr3_aa: CANMDRDPRYYGYTF
d_call: TRBD2; clone_size: .; v_call: TRBV5-5; j_call: TRBJ2-3; cdr3_nt: TGTGCCAGCAGCTTTAGCGGGGGGTCCACAGATACGCAGTATTTT; cdr3_aa: CASSFSGGSTDTQYF
d_call: .; clone_size: .; v_call: TRBV11-3; j_call: TRBJ2-1; cdr3_nt: TGTGCCAGCAGCTTAGGCCTCCAGGAAAACAATGAGCAGTTCTTC; cdr3_aa: CASSLGLQENNEQFF
d_call: .; clone_size: .; v_call: TRBV5-6; j_call: TRBJ2-3; cdr3_nt: TGTGCCAGCAGCTTGGTATCAGGGCATGGCACAGATACGCAGTATTTT; cdr3_aa: CASSLVSGHGTDTQYF
d_call: TRBD2; clone_size: .; v_call: TRBV19; j_call: TRBJ2-3; cdr3_nt: TGTGCCAGTAGTAGGACTAGCGGGGGCACAGATACGCAGTATTTT; cdr3_aa: CASSRTSGGTDTQYF
d_call: TRBD1; clone_size: few; v_call: TRBV6-5; j_call: TRBJ1-2; cdr3_nt: TGTGCCAGCAGGGGGACAGACAGGCCCTATGGCTACACCTTC; cdr3_aa: CASRGTDRPYGYTF
d_call: TRBD1; clone_size: .; v_call: TRBV5-6; j_call: TRBJ1-2; cdr3_nt: TGTGCCAGCAGCCCGGGACAGACCCCCTATGGCTACACCTTC; cdr3_aa: CASSPGQTPYGYTF
d_call: .; clone_size: .; v_call: TRBV27; j_call: TRBJ1-1; cdr3_nt: TGTGCCAGCACCGCTAGTTGGGGCCTCGAAGCTTTCTTT; cdr3_aa: CASTASWGLEAFF